The present entry profiles one T cell receptor beta chain with its context. This CDR3 spans 12 amino acids. V was shortened by 8 bases and J by 5 bases, with 12 bases between the two germline ends. This sample is part of a study of blood T cell repertoires in COVID-19. Study background: The United States, Italy and Spain were the sources of the acute and convalescent COVID-19 samples.

This table comes from immunoSEQ multiplex PCR, and its TCRdb copy is limited to in-frame clones, with some not included. The table includes some 160,000 clones, roughly 80% detected once. The age range of participants was about 18 to 90 years, with residence in about two dozen US areas. Membership in each cohort depended on participant-reported clinical history. The sequenced sample was PBMCs or T cells enriched from blood (not recorded which). The V call is TRBV12-3 or TRBV12-4, the J call TRBJ2-5; the D is unclear. The sequence was obtained from a woman between 50 and 59 years old who had recovered from COVID-19. The CDR3 sequence is CASERSGETQYF. Written as DNA, the CDR3 is TGTGCCAGCGAGAGGAGTGGGGAGACCCAGTACTTC.